This passage covers 28 T cell receptor beta chains from one sample sequenced in a study of blood T cell repertoires in COVID-19. Produced via immunoSEQ multiplex PCR; TCRdb's table is partial and in-frame only. The data show over 80,000 clones, with 85% to 95% seen just once and 1.7% held by the top ten. The specimen sequenced was peripheral blood. The receptor set was obtained from a man aged 60-69 years with acute or convalescent COVID-19.

This rearrangement joins TRBV7-6 to TRBJ2-5; TRBD1 agrees at 7 bases. CDR3 size: 14 residues. The V gene's germline CDR1 is SGHVS and CDR2 FNYEAQ. V lost 5 bases to trimming and J lost 11 bases; unmatched junction nucleotides: 14. The DNA for the CDR3 is TGTGCCAGCAGCCGGAACGACAGGGTGGGAGAGCAGTACTTC. This sequence encodes CASSRNDRVGEQYF.

The chain links TRBV6-1 to TRBJ2-3; 7 nucleotides line up with TRBD1. Per germline, CDR1 MNHNS and CDR2 SASEGT. V shed 2 bases, J shed 2 bases, and the junction held 7 bases outside the gene matches. CDR3 length: 16 amino acids. DNA of the CDR3: TGTGCCAGCAGTGAACAGGGGGAAGGGGCCACAGATACGCAGTATTTT. Its translation is CASSEQGEGATDTQYF.

This sequence joins TRBV27 and TRBJ1-5; a possible D gene is TRBD1 (5 bases). Germline assignment: CDR1 MNHEY and CDR2 SMNVEV (reference sequence). There are 14 residues in the CDR3. V was pared by 1 base and J by 4 bases, with 8 bases between. The CDR3 protein is CASSLFGANQPQHF. The CDR3 DNA reads as TGTGCCAGCAGTTTATTTGGGGCAAATCAGCCCCAGCATTTT.

The V gene is TRBV7-2, the J gene TRBJ1-1, with TRBD1 matching 9 bases. Germline assignment: CDR1 SGHTA and CDR2 FQGNSA. The J segment lost 7 bases and the V segment lost 4 bases, leaving 7 bases of the junction unmatched. This CDR3 has 14 amino acids. CDR3 bases: TGTGCCAGCAGCTCCACAGGGGGCCGGGGTGAAGCTTTCTTT. Amino acid sequence: CASSSTGGRGEAFF.

V and J are TRBV6-5 and TRBJ2-7, with 9 bases aligning to TRBD1. The CDR3 has 14 amino acids. The V segment lost 6 bases and the J segment 5 bases; nucleotides outside the gene matches: 8. From germline, CDR1 is MNHEY and CDR2 SVGAGI. The CDR3 protein is CASRDGGQGHEQYF. CDR3 coding DNA: TGTGCCAGCAGAGACGGGGGACAGGGCCACGAGCAGTACTTC.

This clone has a single count. The chain has TRBV18 and TRBJ2-6; 9 nucleotides match TRBD1. This CDR3 is built from 17 residues. Unmatched junction bases numbered 10, after V lost 6 bases and J lost 4 bases. In germline, CDR1 is KGHSH, CDR2 LQKENI. This chain's CDR3 is CASSPGTGRTGANVLTF. CDR3 DNA sequence: TGTGCCAGCTCCCCCGGGACAGGGAGGACCGGGGCCAACGTCCTGACTTTC. The full variable domain, with the rest looked up from reference TRBV18 and TRBJ2-6, is NAGVMQNPRHLVRRRGQEARLRCSPMKGHSHVYWYRQLPEEGLKFMVYLQKENIIDESGMPKERFSAEFPKEGPSILRIQQVVRGDSAAYFCASSPGTGRTGANVLTFGAGSRLTVL.

The J gene is TRBJ2-7, the V gene TRBV6-6; 11 nucleotides agree with TRBD1. With V trimmed by 5 bases and J by 0 bases, 12 bases remained unmatched. Per the germline V gene, CDR1 is MNHNY and CDR2 is SVGAGI (reference sequence). The CDR3 has 18 residues. CDR3 in amino acids: CASSPGTGGFRVSYEQYF. The CDR3 nucleotides read TGTGCCAGCAGTCCCGGGACAGGGGGTTTTCGTGTCTCCTACGAGCAGTACTTC.

This chain uses TRBV7-8 with TRBJ1-1; D remains ambiguous. Germline CDR1 reads SGHVS; CDR2 reads FQNEAQ. Trimming stripped 5 bases from V and 1 base from J, with 14 bases between. The length of the CDR3 is 15 residues. CDR3 amino acids: CASSRPEQKNTEAFF. The CDR3 nucleotides are TGTGCCAGCAGCCGGCCGGAACAGAAGAACACTGAAGCTTTCTTT. The entire variable domain, with the rest obtained from reference TRBV7-8 and TRBJ1-1, is as follows: GAGVSQSPRYKVAKRGQDVALRCDPISGHVSLFWYQQALGQGPEFLTYFQNEAQLDKSGLPSDRFFAERPEGSVSTLKIQRTQQEDSAVYLCASSRPEQKNTEAFFGQGTRLTVV.

The V and J genes are TRBV5-1 and TRBJ2-1; tentative D call: TRBD2 (6 bases). Germline lookup yields CDR1 SGHRS and CDR2 YFSETQ. The CDR3 covers 16 residues. V lost 6 bases and J 5 bases, leaving 21 bases between the germline ends. The CDR3 here is CASTILGVAANNEQFF. The CDR3 DNA is TGCGCCAGCACCATTCTGGGGGTAGCGGCTAACAATGAGCAGTTCTTC.

V usage is TRBV10-3 and J usage is TRBJ1-6; TRBD1 agrees at 8 bases. The CDR3 spans 16 residues. V shed 2 bases and J 9 bases; nucleotides not matched to a gene: 9. CDR1 is ENHRY and CDR2 is SYGVKD in the germline V gene. The CDR3 region is CAISENNAQGGSPLHF. The CDR3 nucleotides read TGTGCCATCAGTGAGAATAACGCACAGGGGGGTTCACCCCTCCACTTT.

CDR3: CASSLGGPGGYNEQFF. In nucleotides, the CDR3 is TGTGCCAGCAGCTTAGGAGGGCCAGGGGGATACAATGAGCAGTTCTTC. The chain uses TRBV7-9 and TRBJ2-1; 7 bases agree with TRBD1. J gave up 4 bases and V 1 base, and 7 bases lay outside the gene matches. The CDR3 runs 16 residues. Germline loops: CDR1 SEHNR, CDR2 FQNEAQ (reference sequence).

The count of this clone is one. Here the CDR3 reads CASSGTSGPYEQYF. DNA for the CDR3: TGTGCCAGCAGCGGTACTAGCGGGCCATACGAGCAGTACTTC. The V call is TRBV7-2, the J call TRBJ2-7, with 9 bases that match TRBD2. In germline, CDR1 is SGHTA, CDR2 FQGNSA. Trimming cost V 5 bases and J 4 bases; bases outside gene matches: 6. The CDR3 is 14 amino acids.

The chain uses TRBV7-4 and TRBJ2-5; 9 positions agree with TRBD2. Germline values: CDR1 SGHVT, CDR2 SQSDAQ. Trimming cost V 1 base and J 5 bases; bases outside gene matches: 8. The CDR3 has 16 residues. In nucleotides, the CDR3 is TGTGCCAGCAGCTTAGATGACCTAGCGGGAAGGGAGACCCAGTACTTC. Translation: CASSLDDLAGRETQYF.

The rearrangement joins TRBV3-1 (or the pseudogene TRBV3-2) to TRBJ2-5; D is ambiguous. CDR3 length: 14 amino acids. Germline V gene lookup returns CDR1 LGHDT and CDR2 YNNKEL (reference sequence). V was trimmed by 4 bases and J by 4 bases, leaving 13 bases between them. CDR3 amino acids: CASSRMAATETQYF. DNA for the CDR3: TGTGCCAGCAGCCGGATGGCAGCGACAGAGACCCAGTACTTC.

This clone was seen a handful of times. This chain uses TRBV5-4 with TRBJ1-1, with a weak D call TRBD1 (5 bases). The CDR3 extends over 14 amino acids. Germline V gene sequence: CDR1 SGHNT, CDR2 YYREEE (reference sequence). V lost 5 bases, J lost 4 bases, and 15 bases lay in between. DNA for the CDR3: TGTGCCAGCAGGAGTCTGGGGCCCAGCACTGAAGCTTTCTTT. This codes for CASRSLGPSTEAFF.

The chain employs TRBV6-2 or TRBV6-3 and TRBJ1-1, with 9 bases aligning to TRBD1. Germline lookup yields CDR1 MNHEY and CDR2 SVGEGT. V gave up 2 bases and J gave up 3 bases; unmatched junction bases: 7. CDR3 length: 16 residues. In nucleotides, the CDR3 is TGTGCCAGCAGTTACCCAGGACAGGGGATGGACACTGAAGCTTTCTTT. Its translation is CASSYPGQGMDTEAFF.

The chain has TRBV29-1 and TRBJ1-3; D might be TRBD1 (5 bases). Trimming removed 1 base from V and 5 bases from J, with 9 bases in between. CDR1 is SQVTM and CDR2 is ANQGSEA in the germline V gene. This CDR3 is built from 13 residues. This chain's CDR3 is CSVEAGLRNTIYF. CDR3 bases: TGCAGCGTTGAAGCAGGGTTGAGAAACACCATATATTTT.

The CDR3 coding sequence is TGTGCCAGCATCCCGACTAGCGGGAGGGCCACACCCGCCGGGGAGCTGTTTTTT. This encodes CASIPTSGRATPAGELFF. The chain couples TRBV6-2 or TRBV6-3 to TRBJ2-2; 14 bases fit TRBD2. Looked up from germline, CDR1 is MNHEY and CDR2 is SVGEGT. The junction had 13 bases not matched to a gene; V was cut back by 7 bases and J by 6 bases. This CDR3 contains 18 residues.

This clone turned up a few times. The chain is built from TRBV7-9 and TRBJ2-7, with D hard to call. The CDR3 is made up of 13 amino acids. Germline CDR1 is SEHNR and CDR2 is FQNEAQ (reference sequence). Trimming left V 1 base short and J 5 bases short, with 9 bases between. CDR3 coding DNA: TGTGCCAGCAGCTTAGTCGTTTCCGACGAGCAGTACTTC. As protein: CASSLVVSDEQYF. Together with reference TRBV7-9 and TRBJ2-7, the CDR3 gives the full variable domain: DTGVSQNPRHKITKRGQNVTFRCDPISEHNRLYWYRQTLGQGPEFLTYFQNEAQLEKSRLLSDRFSAERPKGSFSTLEIQRTEQGDSAMYLCASSLVVSDEQYFGPGTRLTVT.

This clone was seen more than once but under ten times. The chain employs TRBV27 and TRBJ1-5, with D possibly TRBD1 on 5 matching bases. The CDR3 spans 14 residues. Germline V gene data show CDR1 as MNHEY and CDR2 as SMNVEV (reference sequence). Trimming shortened V by 6 bases and J by 7 bases, and 16 bases separated the two germline ends. CDR3 in amino acids: CASRDFGAEQPQHF. CDR3 DNA: TGTGCCAGCAGAGATTTTGGGGCGGAGCAGCCCCAGCATTTT.

The V gene is TRBV25-1, the J gene TRBJ2-5; 7 bases align to TRBD1. The ends lost 3 bases at V and 1 base at J; junction bases unmatched: 8. CDR3 size: 16 residues. Germline V CDR1 and CDR2: MGHDK, SYGVNS. CDR3 DNA: TGTGCCAGCAGTGAGGGACAGCCCATGAGCCAAGAGACCCAGTACTTC. Protein product: CASSEGQPMSQETQYF.

The V call is TRBV24-1, the J call TRBJ2-1; D not resolved. Germline V lookup: CDR1 KGHDR, CDR2 SFDVKD. The CDR3 loop spans 15 amino acids. V lost 4 bases and J lost 0, with 9 bases in between. This CDR3 reads CATSEFSISYNEQFF. CDR3 nucleotides: TGTGCCACCAGTGAGTTTAGCATCTCCTACAATGAGCAGTTCTTC.

The chain employs TRBV7-6 and TRBJ2-5; D may be TRBD2 (5 bases). The length of the CDR3 is 14 residues. Trimming shortened V by 6 bases and J by 0 bases, and 11 bases separated the two germline ends. Germline values: CDR1 SGHVS, CDR2 FNYEAQ. The CDR3 is CASSPGVNQETQYF. Written as DNA, the CDR3 is TGTGCCAGCAGTCCCGGGGTAAACCAAGAGACCCAGTACTTC.

This clone occurred once. The V and J genes are TRBV7-6 and TRBJ2-2, with 8 bases aligning to TRBD2. J lost 3 bases, V lost 0 bases, and 15 bases had no gene match. This CDR3 is 20 amino acids long. Germline CDR1 is SGHVS and CDR2 is FNYEAQ. CDR3 sequence (DNA): TGTGCCAGCAGCTTAGCGTTACGAGCGGGAGAGGGGTTGGACACCGGGGAGCTGTTTTTT. It yields the protein CASSLALRAGEGLDTGELFF.

The J gene is TRBJ1-1, the V gene TRBV28, with 7 bases matching TRBD1. Germline loops: CDR1 MDHEN, CDR2 SYDVKM. The CDR3 has 12 amino acids. The junction had 3 bases not matched to a gene; V was cut back by 7 bases and J by 4 bases. CDR3 sequence: CASMEGATEAFF. CDR3 DNA: TGTGCCAGCATGGAGGGGGCCACTGAAGCTTTCTTT.

In DNA form, the CDR3 reads TGTGCCAGCAGGGAAGGGGGCGAGGGACTAGCGGGAGAAGAGACCCAGTACTTC. Translated: CASREGGEGLAGEETQYF. The rearrangement joins TRBV11-3 to TRBJ2-5; TRBD2 matches at 14 bases. CDR1 is SGHNT, CDR2 YENEEA, per germline. J was trimmed by 3 bases and V by 6 bases; bases with no gene match: 12. The CDR3 has 18 residues.

The chain recombines TRBV6-2 or TRBV6-3 with TRBJ2-5; the D gene is possibly TRBD2 (6 bases). The CDR3 has 15 amino acids. Germline CDR1 reads MNHEY; CDR2 reads SVGEGT. Trimming left V 1 base short and J 5 bases short, with 14 bases between. For the CDR3, the DNA is TGTGCCAGCAGTTACTTCGGGATCCGGGGGGAGACCCAGTACTTC. This encodes CASSYFGIRGETQYF.

The chain has TRBV7-8 and TRBJ1-1, with unresolved D. Looked up from germline, CDR1 is SGHVS and CDR2 is FQNEAQ. CDR3 size: 14 residues. With 5 bases removed from V and 2 bases from J, the gap between germline ends came to 12 bases. The CDR3 loop is CASSLGRLNTEAFF. For the CDR3, the DNA is TGTGCCAGCAGCCTAGGTAGACTAAACACTGAAGCTTTCTTT.